The rows below give T cell receptor beta chains drawn from one sample of a study of blood T cell repertoires in COVID-19. Sequencing was performed with immunoSEQ multiplex PCR; in TCRdb, only in-frame clones are kept and a portion is missing. Of 390,000 or so clones in the sample, 80% to 90% are singletons; the top ten hold 8% to 13%. Sequencing input: peripheral blood. Source of these receptors: a woman aged 25-40 years with COVID-19, enrolled during active disease. Each CDR3 is given with its conserved first and last residue. A D gene is named only where the DNA matches it firmly. A row's size may be missing; if present it is once, few, many or a size class.

J gene: TRBJ1-1
V gene: TRBV27
clone size: .
CDR3 length: 13
D gene: .
CDR3 protein: CASSLGGRTEAFF
CDR3 DNA: TGTGCCAGCAGTTTAGGCGGGCGCACTGAAGCTTTCTTT

J gene: TRBJ2-5
V gene: TRBV5-1
clone size: .
CDR3 length: 16
D gene: .
CDR3 protein: CASSSGQAEGQETQYF
CDR3 DNA: TGCGCCAGCAGCTCCGGACAGGCGGAGGGGCAAGAGACCCAGTACTTC

J gene: TRBJ1-1
V gene: TRBV6-5
clone size: .
CDR3 length: 11
D gene: .
CDR3 protein: CASGTFTEAFF
CDR3 DNA: TGTGCCAGCGGGACTTTCACTGAAGCTTTCTTT

J gene: TRBJ1-5
V gene: TRBV27
clone size: once
CDR3 length: 14
D gene: .
CDR3 protein: CASSLGGAGKPQHF
CDR3 DNA: TGTGCCAGCAGTTTGGGGGGTGCCGGTAAGCCCCAGCATTTT

J gene: TRBJ2-5
V gene: TRBV9
clone size: few
CDR3 length: 15
D gene: TRBD1
CDR3 protein: CASSPGTGWGETQYF
CDR3 DNA: TGTGCCAGCAGCCCCGGGACAGGGTGGGGAGAGACCCAGTACTTC

J gene: TRBJ1-5
V gene: TRBV28
clone size: .
CDR3 length: 16
D gene: TRBD1
CDR3 protein: CASSPVGQGAFQPQHF
CDR3 DNA: TGTGCCAGCAGTCCCGTCGGACAGGGGGCGTTTCAGCCCCAGCATTTT

J gene: TRBJ1-5
V gene: TRBV9
clone size: .
CDR3 length: 14
D gene: TRBD1
CDR3 protein: CASSGNRGSQPQHF
CDR3 DNA: TGTGCCAGCAGCGGAAACAGGGGCTCTCAGCCCCAGCATTTT

J gene: TRBJ2-1
V gene: TRBV10-1
clone size: few
CDR3 length: 14
D gene: TRBD2
CDR3 protein: CASSSLGRGNEQFF
CDR3 DNA: TGCGCCAGCAGCTCCCTGGGGAGGGGCAATGAGCAGTTCTTC

J gene: TRBJ2-7
V gene: TRBV28
clone size: once
CDR3 length: 14
D gene: TRBD1
CDR3 protein: CASRRGQGSYEQYF
CDR3 DNA: TGTGCCAGCAGACGGGGACAGGGGTCCTACGAGCAGTACTTC

J gene: TRBJ2-7
V gene: TRBV11-3
clone size: .
CDR3 length: 13
D gene: .
CDR3 protein: CASSLDPFGEQYF
CDR3 DNA: TGTGCCAGCAGCTTAGATCCGTTCGGTGAGCAGTACTTC

J gene: TRBJ2-1
V gene: TRBV24-1
clone size: .
CDR3 length: 16
D gene: TRBD1
CDR3 protein: CATSENRDSSYNEQFF
CDR3 DNA: TGTGCCACCAGTGAGAACCGGGACAGCTCCTACAATGAGCAGTTCTTC

J gene: TRBJ2-5
V gene: TRBV3-1/TRBV3-2
clone size: .
CDR3 length: 16
D gene: TRBD1
CDR3 protein: CASSPRDRGPQETQYF
CDR3 DNA: TGTGCCAGCAGCCCCCGGGACAGGGGGCCCCAAGAGACCCAGTACTTC

J gene: TRBJ2-7
V gene: TRBV7-8
clone size: .
CDR3 length: 15
D gene: TRBD1
CDR3 protein: CASSLAGTGVREQYF
CDR3 DNA: TGTGCCAGCAGCTTGGCCGGGACAGGGGTCAGGGAGCAGTACTTC

J gene: TRBJ2-7
V gene: TRBV3-1/TRBV3-2
clone size: .
CDR3 length: 14
D gene: TRBD1
CDR3 protein: CASSQSGQPYEQYF
CDR3 DNA: TGTGCCAGCAGCCAGTCGGGACAGCCCTACGAGCAGTACTTC

J gene: TRBJ1-1
V gene: TRBV28
clone size: .
CDR3 length: 14
D gene: .
CDR3 protein: CASSFQGTYTEAFF
CDR3 DNA: TGTGCCAGCAGTTTCCAGGGGACGTACACTGAAGCTTTCTTT

J gene: TRBJ1-5
V gene: TRBV30
clone size: .
CDR3 length: 12
D gene: .
CDR3 protein: CAWSGGSQPQHF
CDR3 DNA: TGTGCCTGGAGTGGAGGGAGTCAGCCCCAGCATTTT

J gene: TRBJ2-1
V gene: TRBV11-3
clone size: .
CDR3 length: 15
D gene: TRBD1
CDR3 protein: CASSSAGTAYNEQFF
CDR3 DNA: TGTGCCAGCAGCTCTGCCGGGACAGCCTACAATGAGCAGTTCTTC

J gene: TRBJ2-1
V gene: TRBV3-1/TRBV3-2
clone size: .
CDR3 length: 16
D gene: .
CDR3 protein: CASRHIGLGGGNEQFF
CDR3 DNA: TGTGCCAGCCGACATATCGGACTAGGGGGAGGAAATGAGCAGTTCTTC

J gene: TRBJ2-2
V gene: TRBV13
clone size: .
CDR3 length: 15
D gene: TRBD2
CDR3 protein: CASSLPSGATGELFF
CDR3 DNA: TGTGCCAGCAGCTTACCTAGCGGAGCCACCGGGGAGCTGTTTTTT

J gene: TRBJ2-5
V gene: TRBV28
clone size: .
CDR3 length: 14
D gene: TRBD2
CDR3 protein: CASGFSGRGETQYF
CDR3 DNA: TGTGCCAGCGGATTTAGCGGGAGGGGGGAGACCCAGTACTTC

J gene: TRBJ2-3
V gene: TRBV5-1
clone size: few
CDR3 length: 16
D gene: .
CDR3 protein: CASSLGYGRRTDTQYF
CDR3 DNA: TGCGCCAGCAGCCTTGGATACGGGAGAAGGACAGATACGCAGTATTTT

J gene: TRBJ1-2
V gene: TRBV5-6
clone size: .
CDR3 length: 12
D gene: .
CDR3 protein: CASKTTNYGYTF
CDR3 DNA: TGTGCCAGCAAGACTACTAACTATGGCTACACCTTC

J gene: TRBJ2-3
V gene: TRBV28
clone size: .
CDR3 length: 15
D gene: .
CDR3 protein: CASSFAESLIGAQYF
CDR3 DNA: TGTGCCAGCAGTTTTGCGGAATCCCTCATCGGAGCGCAGTATTTT

J gene: TRBJ2-1
V gene: TRBV6-5
clone size: .
CDR3 length: 14
D gene: TRBD1
CDR3 protein: CASSYWQGAGEQFF
CDR3 DNA: TGTGCCAGCAGTTACTGGCAGGGGGCAGGTGAGCAGTTCTTC

J gene: TRBJ2-7
V gene: TRBV15
clone size: once
CDR3 length: 14
D gene: .
CDR3 protein: CATARGAQSYEQYF
CDR3 DNA: TGTGCCACCGCACGCGGGGCCCAGTCCTACGAGCAGTACTTC

J gene: TRBJ1-5
V gene: TRBV13
clone size: .
CDR3 length: 13
D gene: .
CDR3 protein: CASSSGINQPQHF
CDR3 DNA: TGTGCCAGCAGCTCGGGGATTAATCAGCCCCAGCATTTT

J gene: TRBJ1-3
V gene: TRBV6-5
clone size: many
CDR3 length: 14
D gene: .
CDR3 protein: CASSRTDSGNTIYF
CDR3 DNA: TGTGCCAGCAGTCGGACAGACTCTGGAAACACCATATATTTT

J gene: TRBJ2-5
V gene: TRBV14
clone size: once
CDR3 length: 15
D gene: TRBD2
CDR3 protein: CASSQLAGRQETQYF
CDR3 DNA: TGTGCCAGCAGCCAATTAGCGGGGCGACAAGAGACCCAGTACTTC

J gene: TRBJ2-7
V gene: TRBV7-9
clone size: .
CDR3 length: 14
D gene: TRBD2
CDR3 protein: CASSTSGNSYEQYF
CDR3 DNA: TGTGCCAGCAGCACTAGCGGGAACTCCTACGAGCAGTACTTC

J gene: TRBJ2-3
V gene: TRBV3-1/TRBV3-2
clone size: .
CDR3 length: 14
D gene: .
CDR3 protein: CASSQGSGADTQYF
CDR3 DNA: TGTGCCAGCAGCCAAGGCTCCGGGGCAGATACGCAGTATTTT

J gene: TRBJ2-1
V gene: TRBV23-1
clone size: .
CDR3 length: 11
D gene: TRBD2
CDR3 protein: CASSGSDEQFF
CDR3 DNA: TGCGCCAGTAGCGGGAGTGATGAGCAGTTCTTC

J gene: TRBJ2-3
V gene: TRBV10-1
clone size: few
CDR3 length: 15
D gene: TRBD2
CDR3 protein: CASSKSGRAEDTQYF
CDR3 DNA: TGCGCCAGCAGCAAAAGCGGGAGGGCCGAAGATACGCAGTATTTT

J gene: TRBJ2-3
V gene: TRBV7-3
clone size: .
CDR3 length: 15
D gene: TRBD1
CDR3 protein: CASSWTGGLGDTQYF
CDR3 DNA: TGTGCCAGCAGCTGGACAGGGGGACTCGGAGATACGCAGTATTTT

J gene: TRBJ2-2
V gene: TRBV24-1
clone size: once
CDR3 length: 16
D gene: TRBD1
CDR3 protein: CATSGHRGRATGELFF
CDR3 DNA: TGTGCCACCAGTGGTCACAGGGGGCGGGCCACCGGGGAGCTGTTTTTT

J gene: TRBJ2-1
V gene: TRBV24-1
clone size: .
CDR3 length: 14
D gene: .
CDR3 protein: CATSDFGSGNEQFF
CDR3 DNA: TGTGCCACCAGTGATTTTGGGTCGGGCAATGAGCAGTTCTTC

J gene: TRBJ2-1
V gene: TRBV9
clone size: .
CDR3 length: 15
D gene: .
CDR3 protein: CASSVDRRAYNEQFF
CDR3 DNA: TGTGCCAGCAGCGTAGACCGGCGGGCCTACAATGAGCAGTTCTTC

J gene: TRBJ2-7
V gene: TRBV19
clone size: once
CDR3 length: 14
D gene: TRBD1
CDR3 protein: CATSRTGSTYEQYF
CDR3 DNA: TGTGCCACCTCACGGACAGGTTCTACCTACGAGCAGTACTTC

J gene: TRBJ2-2
V gene: TRBV9
clone size: .
CDR3 length: 15
D gene: .
CDR3 protein: CASSVSGTNTGELFF
CDR3 DNA: TGTGCCAGCAGCGTTAGCGGTACGAACACCGGGGAGCTGTTTTTT

J gene: TRBJ2-1
V gene: TRBV7-3
clone size: .
CDR3 length: 15
D gene: TRBD2
CDR3 protein: CASSLRGGRNNEQFF
CDR3 DNA: TGTGCCAGCAGCTTACGTGGCGGGAGGAACAATGAGCAGTTCTTC

J gene: TRBJ2-1
V gene: TRBV24-1
clone size: once
CDR3 length: 15
D gene: TRBD2
CDR3 protein: CATSDLASGRGEQFF
CDR3 DNA: TGTGCCACCAGTGATCTGGCTAGCGGGAGAGGTGAGCAGTTCTTC

J gene: TRBJ1-1
V gene: TRBV11-2
clone size: .
CDR3 length: 13
D gene: .
CDR3 protein: CASSLSGGTEAFF
CDR3 DNA: TGTGCCAGCAGCTTATCGGGCGGGACTGAAGCTTTCTTT